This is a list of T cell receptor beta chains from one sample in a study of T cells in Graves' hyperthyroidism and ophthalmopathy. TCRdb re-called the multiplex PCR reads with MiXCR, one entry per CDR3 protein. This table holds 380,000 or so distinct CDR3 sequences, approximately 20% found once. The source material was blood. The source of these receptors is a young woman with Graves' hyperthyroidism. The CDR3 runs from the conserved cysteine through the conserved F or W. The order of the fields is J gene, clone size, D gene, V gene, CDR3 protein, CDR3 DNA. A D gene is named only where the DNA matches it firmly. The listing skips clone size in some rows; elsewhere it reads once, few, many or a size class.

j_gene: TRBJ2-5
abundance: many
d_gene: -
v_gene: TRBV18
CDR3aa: CASSPNSETQYF
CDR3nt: TGTGCCAGCTCACCGAATAGTGAGACCCAGTACTTC

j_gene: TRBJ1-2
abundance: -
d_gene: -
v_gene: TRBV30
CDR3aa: CAWSVRRRGSGHTF
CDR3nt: TGTGCCTGGAGTGTTAGGCGGCGGGGCAGTGGCCACACCTTC

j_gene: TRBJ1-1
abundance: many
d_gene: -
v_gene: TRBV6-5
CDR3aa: CASSRSVINTEAFF
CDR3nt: TGTGCCAGCAGTAGGTCCGTGATCAACACTGAAGCTTTCTTT

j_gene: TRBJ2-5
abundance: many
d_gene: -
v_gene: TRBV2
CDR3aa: CASSATETQYF
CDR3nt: TGTGCCAGCAGTGCAACCGAGACCCAGTACTTC

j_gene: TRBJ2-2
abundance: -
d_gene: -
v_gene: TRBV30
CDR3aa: CAWSREGELFF
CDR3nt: TGTGCCTGGAGTAGGGAAGGGGAGCTGTTTTTT

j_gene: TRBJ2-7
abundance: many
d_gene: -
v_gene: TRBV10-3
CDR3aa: CAISESGVHEQYF
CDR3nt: TGTGCCATCAGTGAATCAGGGGTACACGAGCAGTACTTC

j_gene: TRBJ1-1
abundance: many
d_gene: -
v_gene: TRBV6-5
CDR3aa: CASSLHRDLNTEAFF
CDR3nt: TGTGCCAGCAGTTTACACCGGGATTTGAACACTGAAGCTTTCTTT

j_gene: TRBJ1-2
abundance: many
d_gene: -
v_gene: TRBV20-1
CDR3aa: CSSSDTTNYGYTF
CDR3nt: TGCAGTTCCTCGGACACTACTAACTATGGCTACACCTTC

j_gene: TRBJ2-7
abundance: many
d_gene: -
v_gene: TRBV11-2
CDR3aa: CASSPPVVWGRGGEQYF
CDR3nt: TGTGCCAGCAGCCCCCCAGTGGTGTGGGGCAGGGGTGGCGAGCAGTACTTC

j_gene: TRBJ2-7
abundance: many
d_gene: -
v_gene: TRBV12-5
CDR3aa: CASGYVRPRSYEQYF
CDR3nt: TGTGCTAGTGGTTACGTGCGACCTAGATCCTACGAGCAGTACTTC

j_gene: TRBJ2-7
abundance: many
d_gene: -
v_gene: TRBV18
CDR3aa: CASSPPVGGTYEQYF
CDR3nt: TGTGCCAGCTCACCACCCGTCGGGGGAACCTACGAGCAGTACTTC

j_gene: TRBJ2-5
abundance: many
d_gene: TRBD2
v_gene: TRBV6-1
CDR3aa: CASIQFGLAGEETQYF
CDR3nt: TGTGCCAGCATCCAATTCGGACTAGCGGGGGAAGAGACCCAGTACTTC

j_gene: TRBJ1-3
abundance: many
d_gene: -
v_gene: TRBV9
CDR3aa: CASSVGESANTIYF
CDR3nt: TGTGCCAGCAGCGTAGGGGAGTCGGCGAACACCATATATTTT

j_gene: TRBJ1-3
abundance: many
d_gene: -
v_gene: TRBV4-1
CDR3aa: CASSQLSYGNTIYF
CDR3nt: TGCGCCAGCAGCCAACTAAGTTATGGAAACACCATATATTTT

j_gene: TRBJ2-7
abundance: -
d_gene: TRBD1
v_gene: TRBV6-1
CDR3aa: CASRTGDPYEQYF
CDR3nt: TGTGCCAGCAGGACAGGGGACCCCTACGAGCAGTACTTC

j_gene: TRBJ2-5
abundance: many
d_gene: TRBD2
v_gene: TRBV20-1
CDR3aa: CSAGRGRGGRKTQYF
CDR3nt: TGCAGTGCTGGGCGGGGACGGGGGGGCCGAAAGACCCAGTACTTC

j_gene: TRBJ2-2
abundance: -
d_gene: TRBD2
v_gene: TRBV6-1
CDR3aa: CASSVLAGGVAGELFF
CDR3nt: TGTGCCAGCAGTGTTCTAGCGGGGGGCGTCGCCGGGGAGCTGTTTTTT

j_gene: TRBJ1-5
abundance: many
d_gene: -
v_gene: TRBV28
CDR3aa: CASSDDGQPQHF
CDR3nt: TGTGCCAGCAGTGACGATGGGCAGCCCCAGCATTTT

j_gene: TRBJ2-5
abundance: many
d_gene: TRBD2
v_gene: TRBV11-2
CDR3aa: CASSLQSTSGATQYF
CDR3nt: TGTGCCAGCAGCTTACAATCGACTAGCGGGGCCACCCAGTACTTC

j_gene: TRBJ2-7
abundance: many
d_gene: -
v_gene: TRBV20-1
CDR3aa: CSARDQGGTYEQYF
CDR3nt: TGCAGTGCTAGAGATCAGGGGGGGACCTACGAGCAGTACTTC

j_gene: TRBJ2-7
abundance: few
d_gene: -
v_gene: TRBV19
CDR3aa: CASSMAGDRYEQYF
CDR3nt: TGTGCCAGTAGTATGGCAGGGGACCGCTACGAGCAGTACTTC

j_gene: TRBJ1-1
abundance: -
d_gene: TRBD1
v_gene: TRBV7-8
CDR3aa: CASSQPGGLGTEAFF
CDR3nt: TGTGCCAGCAGTCAGCCAGGGGGCCTTGGGACTGAAGCTTTCTTT

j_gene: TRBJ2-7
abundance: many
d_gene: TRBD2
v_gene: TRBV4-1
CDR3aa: CASSQGAGGAEQYF
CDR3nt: TGCGCCAGCAGCCAAGGTGCCGGGGGGGCCGAGCAGTACTTC

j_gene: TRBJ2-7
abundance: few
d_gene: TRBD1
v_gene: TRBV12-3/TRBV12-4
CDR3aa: CASSPTGTVSYEQYF
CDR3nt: TGTGCCAGCAGTCCGACCGGGACAGTCTCCTACGAGCAGTACTTC

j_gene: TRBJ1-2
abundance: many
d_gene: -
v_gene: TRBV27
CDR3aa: CASSSAGGLKGYTF
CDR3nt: TGTGCCAGCAGTTCCGCTGGGGGGCTAAAGGGCTACACCTTC

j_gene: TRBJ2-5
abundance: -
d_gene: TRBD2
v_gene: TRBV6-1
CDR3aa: CASSGLAGGRETQYF
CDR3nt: TGTGCCAGCAGCGGACTAGCGGGGGGCCGAGAGACCCAGTACTTC

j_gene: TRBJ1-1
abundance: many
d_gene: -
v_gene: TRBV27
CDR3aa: CASSLIIGTTAFF
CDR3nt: TGTGCCAGCAGTCTAATTATAGGGACAACGGCTTTCTTT

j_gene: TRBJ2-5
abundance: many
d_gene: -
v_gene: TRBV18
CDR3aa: CASSPTDFQETQYF
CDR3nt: TGTGCCAGCTCACCAACGGACTTTCAAGAGACCCAGTACTTC

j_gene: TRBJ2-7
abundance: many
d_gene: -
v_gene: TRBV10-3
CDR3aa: CAITNTLRGNGQDEQYF
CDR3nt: TGTGCCATCACCAACACCCTAAGGGGGAATGGGCAGGACGAGCAGTACTTC

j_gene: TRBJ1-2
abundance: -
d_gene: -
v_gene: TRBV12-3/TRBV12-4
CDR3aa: CASSSRASANYGYTF
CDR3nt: TGTGCCAGCAGTTCTCGGGCCTCAGCTAACTATGGCTACACCTTC

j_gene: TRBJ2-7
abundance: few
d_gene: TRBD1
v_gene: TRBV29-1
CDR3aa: CSARRGQFYEQYF
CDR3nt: TGCAGCGCCCGAAGGGGACAGTTCTACGAGCAGTACTTC

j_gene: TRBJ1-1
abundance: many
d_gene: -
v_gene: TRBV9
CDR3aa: CASSVGHPNTEAFF
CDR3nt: TGTGCCAGCAGCGTGGGACATCCGAACACTGAAGCTTTCTTT

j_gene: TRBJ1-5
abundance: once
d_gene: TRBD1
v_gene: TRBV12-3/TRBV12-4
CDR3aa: CASSPDRAEQPQHF
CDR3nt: TGTGCCAGCAGTCCTGACAGGGCGGAACAGCCCCAGCATTTT

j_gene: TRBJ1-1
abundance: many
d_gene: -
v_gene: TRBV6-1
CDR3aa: CASRDSQAFF
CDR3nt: TGTGCCAGCAGGGACAGCCAGGCTTTCTTT

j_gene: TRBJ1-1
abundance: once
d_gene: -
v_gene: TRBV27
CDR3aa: CASSDNPTGFEAFF
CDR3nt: TGTGCCAGCAGCGATAACCCGACGGGCTTTGAAGCTTTCTTT

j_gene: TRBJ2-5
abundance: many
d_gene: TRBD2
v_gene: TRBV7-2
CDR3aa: CASTHWRGGPETQYF
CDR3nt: TGTGCCAGCACCCACTGGCGGGGGGGCCCAGAGACCCAGTACTTC

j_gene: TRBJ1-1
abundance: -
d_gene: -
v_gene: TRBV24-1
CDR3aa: CATKQYGPEAFF
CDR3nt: TGTGCCACCAAGCAATACGGACCTGAAGCTTTCTTT

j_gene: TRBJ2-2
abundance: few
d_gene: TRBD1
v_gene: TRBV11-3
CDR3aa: CASSPGQGETGELFF
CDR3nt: TGTGCCAGCAGCCCGGGACAGGGTGAAACCGGGGAGCTGTTTTTT

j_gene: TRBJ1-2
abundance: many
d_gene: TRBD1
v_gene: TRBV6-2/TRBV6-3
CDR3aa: CASSLPWTGDGYTF
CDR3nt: TGTGCCAGCAGTCTTCCATGGACAGGGGATGGCTACACCTTC

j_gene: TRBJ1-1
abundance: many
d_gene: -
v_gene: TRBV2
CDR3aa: CASTEPNTEAFF
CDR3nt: TGTGCCAGCACCGAGCCGAACACTGAAGCTTTCTTT

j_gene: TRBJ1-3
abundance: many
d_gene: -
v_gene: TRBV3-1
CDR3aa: CASSPRAGVSGNTIYF
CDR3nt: TGTGCCAGCAGCCCCCGGGCCGGGGTGTCCGGAAACACCATATATTTT